This entry concerns a single T cell receptor (beta chain). The J segment lost 4 bases and the V segment lost 4 bases, leaving 6 bases of the junction unmatched. Germline values: CDR1 GTSNPN, CDR2 SVGIG (reference sequence). The CDR3 contains 13 residues. TCRdb's copy holds only in-frame clones and misses some; the assay was immunoSEQ multiplex PCR. The table lists more than 70,000 clones, approximately 90% of them singletons. These data come from a study of technical replicates of blood from several donors. The sequence derives from a human donor in good health. Specimen: T cells isolated from PBMCs. The chain combines TRBV30 with TRBJ1-2; TRBD1 matches at 7 bases. CDR3 region: CAWKETGTYGYTF. CDR3 in DNA: TGTGCCTGGAAAGAGACAGGGACCTATGGCTACACCTTC. Complete variable domain (other parts from reference TRBV30 and TRBJ1-2): SQTIHQWPATLVQPVGSPLSLECTVEGTSNPNLYWYRQAAGRGLQLLFYSVGIGQISSEVPQNLSASRPQDRQFILSSKKLLLSDSGFYLCAWKETGTYGYTFGSGTRLTVV.